This TCR beta chain was captured in a study of shared clonotypes between healthy human individuals. Study-wide findings and caveats: In this cohort, only blood was sampled, and tissue repertoires likely differ.

With 3 bases removed from V and 3 bases from J, the gap between germline ends came to 15 bases. The CDR3 length is 15 residues. Per germline, CDR1 ENHRY and CDR2 SYGVKD. Healthy HIV-negative adults without recent acute infections or vaccinations served as donors. With regard to this clone: As yet, its antigen is unknown.

Authors' processing steps: Junction-only sequences produced by ImmunoSEQ had no quality scores, so filtering differed. Using immunoSEQ multiplex PCR, the repertoire was profiled, and TCRdb retains in-frame clones only, with some absent. That table furnishes V, J and clone size, whereas the DNA furnished D and trimming. The table lists about 500,000 clones, roughly three quarters of them singletons, with about 12% in the top ten. The chain has TRBV10-3 and TRBJ2-7; D gene uncertain. Sequenced: PBMCs. This TCR derives from a woman aged 35 to 49 in good health. Some clones in this sample may be carry-over from other donors' samples. In nucleotides, the CDR3 is TGTGCCATCAGTGATGGTGATATTTCTTTCTACGAGCAGTACTTC. Translation gives CAISDGDISFYEQYF.